Shown below are 18 T cell receptor beta chains from a single sample sequenced in a study of cytomegalovirus exposure and HLA in healthy donors. The primer mix had 60 Vbeta and 13 Jbeta primers. Sequencing used immunoSEQ multiplex PCR; TCRdb keeps in-frame clones, though not all of them. Here the sample spans about 160,000 clones, roughly 80% being singletons. The sequenced sample consisted of PBMCs. The source of these receptors is a man between 50 and 59 years old in good health and CMV-seropositive.

The chain joins TRBV27 to TRBJ2-2; 7 positions agree with TRBD1. This CDR3 comprises 15 residues. Germline V gives CDR1 MNHEY, CDR2 SMNVEV (reference sequence). J was trimmed by 8 bases and V by 0 bases; bases with no gene match: 6. CDR3 coding DNA: TGTGCCAGCAGTTTATCGGTGACAGGGAAAGGGGAGCTGTTTTTT. Translation gives CASSLSVTGKGELFF.

This chain connects TRBV5-4 to TRBJ2-1; the match to TRBD2 covers 12 bases. The germline gives CDR1 SGHNT, CDR2 YYREEE (reference sequence). Trimming took 0 bases from V and 7 from J; bases not matched to a gene: 8. The CDR3 has 17 residues. Here the CDR3 DNA reads TGTGCCAGCAGCTTGGCCGCGGCTAGCGGGGGGGGGAATGAGCAGTTCTTC. Its translation is CASSLAAASGGGNEQFF.

This sequence joins TRBV27 and TRBJ2-5; a possible D gene is TRBD2 (5 bases). The DNA end favors TRBJ2-7, so the J call may be wrong. This CDR3 spans 15 amino acids. Germline V gene sequence: CDR1 MNHEY, CDR2 SMNVEV (reference sequence). CDR3 coding DNA: TGTGCCAGCATCATTTGGGCGGGCAGCTCCTACGAGCAGTACTTC. Translation: CASIIWAGSSYEQYF.

The rearrangement links TRBV4-3 to TRBJ1-1, with 7 positions matching TRBD1. The trim removed 2 bases at V and 5 bases at J, leaving 11 bases unmatched. The CDR3 contains 16 residues. Per germline, CDR1 LGHNA and CDR2 YSLEER. CDR3 bases: TGCGCCAGCAGCCAAAAAGGGGGCGCGGTGAGGACTGAAGCTTTCTTT. This encodes CASSQKGGAVRTEAFF.

This clone has just a few counts. The chain uses TRBV6-1 and TRBJ1-6, with no clear D. Trimming took off 1 base at V and 7 bases at J, with 5 bases between the two ends. This CDR3 is built from 13 residues. Germline CDR1 and CDR2: MNHNS and SASEGT. CDR3 DNA: TGTGCCAGCAGTGAAGGGAGGAATTCACCCCTCCACTTT. As protein: CASSEGRNSPLHF.

This clone has a single count. The V gene is TRBV9, the J gene TRBJ2-2, with D possibly TRBD1 on 5 matching bases. The ends were cut back, 0 bases at V and 3 bases at J, with 15 bases in the middle. The CDR3 loop spans 17 amino acids. Germline V gives CDR1 SGDLS, CDR2 YYNGEE. This chain's CDR3 is CASSVAKIRVDTGELFF. CDR3 coding DNA: TGTGCCAGCAGCGTAGCTAAAATCAGGGTCGACACCGGGGAGCTGTTTTTT.

The rearrangement joins TRBV15 to TRBJ2-7, with 12 bases matching TRBD1. The germline V gene has CDR1 LNHNV and CDR2 YYDKDF (reference sequence). This CDR3 comprises 17 residues. Unmatched junction bases numbered 10, after V lost 2 bases and J lost 5 bases. CDR3 sequence (DNA): TGTGCCACCAGCAGACCTACCTACAGGGACAGGGGGCACGAGCAGTACTTC. It codes for CATSRPTYRDRGHEQYF.

The CDR3 spells CASSATGSSYEQYF. CDR3 nucleotide sequence: TGTGCCAGTAGCGCCACAGGGAGCTCCTACGAGCAGTACTTC. The chain recombines TRBV19 with TRBJ2-7; D is perhaps TRBD1 (6 bases). The CDR3 loop spans 14 amino acids. V was trimmed by 6 bases and J by 0 bases, leaving 12 bases between them. Germline CDR1 reads LNHDA; CDR2 reads SQIVND (reference sequence).

This clone appeared a few times. The chain couples TRBV6-1 to TRBJ1-5; D unresolved. Germline values: CDR1 MNHNS, CDR2 SASEGT. There are 15 residues in the CDR3. V was trimmed by 2 bases and J by 2 bases, leaving 10 bases between them. The CDR3 DNA reads TGTGCCAGCAGTGAACTCGCAGGCCGCAATCAGCCCCAGCATTTT. This codes for CASSELAGRNQPQHF.

This clone occurred once. J is TRBJ2-7 and V is TRBV21-1; no DNA check was done on the table's D call, TRBD1. TRBV21-1 is noted as a pseudogene. This CDR3 spans 13 amino acids. The CDR3 is CASSKARQGAAYF. The CDR3 bases are TGTGCCAGCAGCAAAGCGAGGCAGGGGGCTGCGTACTTC.

The genes are TRBV4-3 and TRBJ1-1; D is possibly TRBD1 (5 bases). CDR3 length: 14 amino acids. V lost 0 bases to trimming and J lost 3 bases, with 8 bases between them. Germline CDR1 LGHNA, CDR2 YSLEER. The CDR3 sequence: CASSQETAYTEAFF. The CDR3 DNA reads as TGCGCCAGCAGCCAAGAGACAGCTTACACTGAAGCTTTCTTT.

This chain joins TRBV7-2 and TRBJ2-1; 9 positions match TRBD1. Per the germline V gene, CDR1 is SGHTA and CDR2 is FQGNSA. The CDR3 contains 12 residues. Trimming removed 8 bases from V and 7 bases from J; junction bases left unmatched: 3. CDR3: CASRDRANEQFF. In DNA, the CDR3 is TGTGCCAGCCGGGACAGGGCTAATGAGCAGTTCTTC. Filled out from reference TRBV7-2 and TRBJ2-1, the complete variable domain reads GAGVSQSPSNKVTEKGKDVELRCDPISGHTALYWYRQSLGQGLEFLIYFQGNSAPDKSGLPSDRFSAERTGGSVSTLTIQRTQQEDSAVYLCASRDRANEQFFGPGTRLTVL.

This sequence joins TRBV11-2 and TRBJ2-7; 9 positions match TRBD1. CDR1 and CDR2 from the germline V gene are SGHAT and FQNNGV. The CDR3 runs to 15 residues. The V segment lost 5 bases and the J segment 3 bases; nucleotides outside the gene matches: 8. In nucleotides, the CDR3 is TGTGCCAGCAGCCCCCCCGGGACAGGGTACTACGAGCAGTACTTC. Its translation is CASSPPGTGYYEQYF.

This chain uses TRBV2 with TRBJ2-7, with 9 bases matching TRBD1. This CDR3 has 13 amino acids. Germline V gene sequence: CDR1 SNHLY, CDR2 FYNNEI. The trim removed 6 bases at V and 10 bases at J, leaving 10 bases unmatched. CDR3 loop: CASRRGQGAPQYF. The CDR3 DNA reads as TGTGCCAGCAGGAGGGGACAGGGAGCTCCCCAGTACTTC.

The V and J genes are TRBV4-2 and TRBJ2-7; no definite D call. Trimming left V 0 bases short and J 1 base short, with 7 bases between. The CDR3 runs to 14 residues. Germline V CDR1 and CDR2: LGHNA, YNFKEQ. The CDR3, as DNA: TGTGCCAGCAGCCAAGACCCCATTTCCTACGAGCAGTACTTC. It yields the protein CASSQDPISYEQYF.

The CDR3 DNA follows: TGTGCCAGCAGCGTGGGGACTAGCGGGGCAACAGATACGCAGTATTTT. Protein sequence: CASSVGTSGATDTQYF. The chain employs TRBV9 and TRBJ2-3; TRBD2 matches 13 bases. The J segment lost 3 bases and the V segment lost 2 bases, leaving 3 bases of the junction unmatched. The CDR3 spans 16 residues. Germline V gene lookup returns CDR1 SGDLS and CDR2 YYNGEE.

This sequence joins TRBV5-1 and TRBJ2-1, with 8 bases lining up with TRBD1. The CDR3 is made up of 15 amino acids. Germline CDR1 and CDR2: SGHRS and YFSETQ. J lost 9 bases, V lost 0 bases, and 8 bases had no gene match. CDR3 loop: CASSLGQGAGGEQFF. The CDR3 coding sequence is TGCGCCAGCAGCTTGGGGCAGGGGGCGGGTGGTGAGCAGTTCTTC. The complete variable domain, with remaining parts taken from reference TRBV5-1 and TRBJ2-1, reads KAGVTQTPRYLIKTRGQQVTLSCSPISGHRSVSWYQQTPGQGLQFLFEYFSETQRNKGNFPGRFSGRQFSNSRSEMNVSTLELGDSALYLCASSLGQGAGGEQFFGPGTRLTVL.

A few counts support this clone. This chain joins TRBV7-9 and TRBJ1-1, with TRBD1 matching over 8 bases. Looked up from germline, CDR1 is SEHNR and CDR2 is FQNEAQ (reference sequence). The CDR3 runs to 15 residues. V gave up 3 bases and J gave up 5 bases; unmatched junction bases: 8. The chain's CDR3 is CASSFHDRGATEAFF. The DNA for the CDR3 is TGTGCCAGCAGCTTTCATGACAGGGGCGCGACTGAAGCTTTCTTT. Together with reference TRBV7-9 and TRBJ1-1, the CDR3 gives the full variable domain: DTGVSQNPRHKITKRGQNVTFRCDPISEHNRLYWYRQTLGQGPEFLTYFQNEAQLEKSRLLSDRFSAERPKGSFSTLEIQRTEQGDSAMYLCASSFHDRGATEAFFGQGTRLTVV.